This T cell receptor beta chain stems from a study of blood T cell repertoires in COVID-19. Assay: immunoSEQ multiplex PCR; the TCRdb copy retains only in-frame clones and omits some. The table has fewer than 250,000 clones, 80% to 90% seen once. The specimen was peripheral blood. The receptor was derived from a middle-aged man with COVID-19, enrolled during active disease.

This CDR3 reads CASATTRSSYEQYF. The CDR3 bases are TGTGCCAGCGCGACCACTAGGAGCTCCTACGAGCAGTACTTC. The chain joins TRBV3-1 (or the pseudogene TRBV3-2) to TRBJ2-7; D might be TRBD2 (5 bases). With 8 bases removed from V and 0 bases from J, the gap between germline ends came to 14 bases. This CDR3 is built from 14 residues. CDR1 LGHDT and CDR2 YNNKEL come from the germline V gene (reference sequence).